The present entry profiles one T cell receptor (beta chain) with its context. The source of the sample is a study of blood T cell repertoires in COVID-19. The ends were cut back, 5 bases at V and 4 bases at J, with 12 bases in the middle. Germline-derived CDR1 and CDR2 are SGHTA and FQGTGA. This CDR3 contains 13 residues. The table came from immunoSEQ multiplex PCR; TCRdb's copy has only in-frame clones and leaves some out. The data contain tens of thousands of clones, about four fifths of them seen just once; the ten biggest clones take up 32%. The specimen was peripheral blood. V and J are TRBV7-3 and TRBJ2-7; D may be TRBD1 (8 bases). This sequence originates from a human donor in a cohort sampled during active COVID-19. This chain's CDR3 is CASSTQGGYEQYF. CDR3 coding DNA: TGTGCCAGCAGCACACAGGGGGGGTACGAGCAGTACTTC. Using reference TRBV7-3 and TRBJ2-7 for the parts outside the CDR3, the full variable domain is GAGVSQTPSNKVTEKGKYVELRCDPISGHTALYWYRQSLGQGPEFLIYFQGTGAADDSGLPNDRFFAVRPEGSVSTLKIQRTERGDSAVYLCASSTQGGYEQYFGPGTRLTVT.